These 16 T cell receptor beta chains were sequenced from one sample in a study of radiation and T cells in renal cell carcinoma. Time point given: blood 4 weeks post-SBRT, at nephrectomy. Treatment here: 15 Gy SBRT to primary tumor, nephrectomy 4 weeks later. This table comes from immunoSEQ multiplex PCR, and its TCRdb copy is limited to in-frame clones, with some not included. The sample lists about 86,000 clones; roughly 80% were seen once. The input for sequencing was blood, taken from a patient whose treatment included radiotherapy and nephrectomy. The receptors originated from a man aged 45-65 years with renal cell carcinoma.

The V and J genes are TRBV7-6 and TRBJ1-6; D is possibly TRBD1 (5 bases). V dropped 1 base and J dropped 0 bases, with 13 bases sitting between them. Germline CDR1 SGHVS, CDR2 FNYEAQ. The CDR3 sequence is 18 residues long. The CDR3 is CASSLGTPGTSYNSPLHF. DNA of the CDR3: TGTGCCAGCAGCTTAGGGACACCAGGGACCTCCTATAATTCACCCCTCCACTTT.

The rearrangement uses TRBV29-1 and TRBJ2-3; D perhaps matches TRBD1 (5 bases). Looked up from germline, CDR1 is SQVTM and CDR2 is ANQGSEA. Between the trimmed V and J ends, which lost 5 bases and 5 bases, there was a span of 11 bases. The CDR3 loop spans 12 amino acids. The CDR3, as DNA: TGCAGCGTTTCCTCAGGGATAGATACGCAGTATTTT. Protein product: CSVSSGIDTQYF.

The genes are TRBV9 and TRBJ1-1, with 9 bases matching TRBD1. Losses at the gene ends were 4 bases for V and 4 bases for J; bases not matched to a gene: 8. CDR1 and CDR2 (germline): SGDLS, YYNGEE. The CDR3 length is 15 residues. This CDR3 reads CASSPRTGVVTEAFF. The CDR3 DNA is TGTGCCAGCAGCCCACGGACAGGGGTGGTCACTGAAGCTTTCTTT.

The J gene is TRBJ1-1, the V gene TRBV6-6, with D possibly matching TRBD1 (5 bases). CDR3 length: 15 amino acids. Per germline, CDR1 MNHNY and CDR2 SVGAGI (reference sequence). The V and J ends lost 0 bases and 4 bases respectively, with 12 bases between them. The CDR3 bases are TGTGCCAGCAGTTACTCTGACCAGGGAGGCACTGAAGCTTTCTTT. Translating gives CASSYSDQGGTEAFF.

The J gene is TRBJ2-1, the V gene TRBV9, with D tentatively TRBD2 (5 bases). Germline V gene lookup returns CDR1 SGDLS and CDR2 YYNGEE. The CDR3 loop spans 18 amino acids. Trimming left V 1 base short and J 6 bases short, with 23 bases between. This CDR3 reads CASSVRAVGLHPGNEQFF. CDR3 bases: TGTGCCAGCAGCGTACGGGCAGTAGGACTCCATCCCGGCAATGAGCAGTTCTTC.

This rearrangement joins TRBV4-2 to TRBJ2-7, with 9 nucleotides matching TRBD2. This CDR3 has 14 residues. Trimming at V came to 0 bases and at J to 5 bases, leaving 2 bases not matched to a gene. Germline lookup yields CDR1 LGHNA and CDR2 YNFKEQ. The CDR3 region has the DNA TGTGCCAGCAGCCAAGATAGGACTAGCGACGAGCAGTACTTC. As protein: CASSQDRTSDEQYF.

About this clone itself: One end of the junction varies from germline; a read error may be responsible. This chain joins TRBV4-3 and TRBJ2-7, with no clear D. There are 15 residues in the CDR3. From germline, CDR1 is LGHNA and CDR2 YSLEER. The CDR3 protein is CASSQVQQPNYEQYF. The CDR3 nucleotides read TGCGCCAGCAGCCAAGTCCAGCAACCTAACTACGAACAGTACTTC.

The chain is built from TRBV10-3 and TRBJ1-1; the D is unclear. The CDR3 is 12 amino acids. The germline V and J ends were trimmed by 6 bases and 1 base, with 6 bases remaining between them. Germline CDR1 is ENHRY and CDR2 is SYGVKD. The CDR3 DNA sequence: TGTGCCATCAGCCCGGGGAACACTGAAGCTTTCTTT. It is translated as CAISPGNTEAFF.

The chain couples TRBV19 to TRBJ1-1; D perhaps matches TRBD1 (6 bases). Trimming cost V 7 bases and J 3 bases, with 24 bases left between them. This CDR3 region has 17 residues. Germline CDR1 and CDR2: LNHDA and SQIVND (reference sequence). The CDR3 DNA reads TGTGCCAGTAACGGCGTCCTTGTTCAGGGGAGCGACACTGAAGCTTTCTTT. This translates into CASNGVLVQGSDTEAFF. Full variable domain (outside the CDR3, taken from reference TRBV19 and TRBJ1-1): DGGITQSPKYLFRKEGQNVTLSCEQNLNHDAMYWYRQDPGQGLRLIYYSQIVNDFQKGDIAEGYSVSREKKESFPLTVTSAQKNPTAFYLCASNGVLVQGSDTEAFFGQGTRLTVV.

The rearrangement uses TRBV2 and TRBJ1-1, with a weak D call TRBD1 (6 bases). Per the germline V gene, CDR1 is SNHLY and CDR2 is FYNNEI. Trimming took 4 bases from V and 4 from J, leaving 13 bases between them. The CDR3 runs to 14 residues. CDR3 bases: TGTGCCAGCAGTGTATGGGGGCTGAGCACTGAAGCTTTCTTT. It translates to CASSVWGLSTEAFF.

There are a few counts of this clone. The V gene is TRBV2, the J gene TRBJ1-1; D not certain. Deletions cut 6 bases from V and 4 bases from J, with 12 bases between. Germline lookup yields CDR1 SNHLY and CDR2 FYNNEI. The CDR3 length is 13 residues. CDR3 sequence (DNA): TGTGCCAGCAGGACAAATGTCGGCACTGAAGCTTTCTTT. Its translation: CASRTNVGTEAFF.

The chain is built from TRBV7-2 and TRBJ2-7; 9 nucleotides match TRBD1. There are 14 residues in the CDR3. Trimming removed 5 bases from V and 1 base from J; junction bases left unmatched: 3. Germline V gives CDR1 SGHTA, CDR2 FQGNSA. Here the CDR3 reads CASSRDRESYEQYF. CDR3 DNA: TGTGCCAGCAGCCGGGACAGGGAATCCTACGAGCAGTACTTC. The full variable domain, completed using reference TRBV7-2 and TRBJ2-7, is GAGVSQSPSNKVTEKGKDVELRCDPISGHTALYWYRQSLGQGLEFLIYFQGNSAPDKSGLPSDRFSAERTGGSVSTLTIQRTQQEDSAVYLCASSRDRESYEQYFGPGTRLTVT.

This chain joins TRBV9 and TRBJ2-7; D possibly matches TRBD1 or TRBD2 (5 bases each). The CDR3 is 15 amino acids. Germline V CDR1 and CDR2: SGDLS, YYNGEE. V lost 0 bases and J lost 0, with 10 bases in between. CDR3: CASSVGWGSSYEQYF. The CDR3 coding sequence is TGTGCCAGCAGCGTAGGGTGGGGGAGCTCCTACGAGCAGTACTTC.

The chain recombines TRBV30 with TRBJ1-5; D is uncertain. The germline CDR1 and CDR2 sequences are GTSNPN and SVGIG (reference sequence). Trimming removed 0 bases at V and 7 bases at J, with 10 bases between. The CDR3 is made up of 13 amino acids. The CDR3 sequence is CAWSVEGWQPQHF. CDR3 DNA: TGTGCCTGGAGTGTGGAAGGGTGGCAGCCCCAGCATTTT.

This chain uses TRBV27 with TRBJ2-7; 8 bases map to TRBD1. Germline CDR1 reads MNHEY; CDR2 reads SMNVEV (reference sequence). This CDR3 is 15 amino acids long. V was clipped by 5 bases and J by 4 bases; unmatched bases: 10. The CDR3 region is CASSRGRGQEYEQYF. CDR3 nucleotides: TGTGCCAGCAGTCGGGGGCGGGGACAGGAATACGAGCAGTACTTC.

The V and J genes are TRBV30 and TRBJ1-4; maybe TRBD1 (6 bases). Trimming removed 5 bases from V and 0 bases from J, with 7 bases in between. Per the germline V gene, CDR1 is GTSNPN and CDR2 is SVGIG (reference sequence). This CDR3 is 13 amino acids long. CDR3 loop: CAWGTSTNEKLFF. The DNA for the CDR3 is TGTGCCTGGGGGACATCAACTAATGAAAAACTGTTTTTT. The full variable domain, completed using reference TRBV30 and TRBJ1-4, is SQTIHQWPATLVQPVGSPLSLECTVEGTSNPNLYWYRQAAGRGLQLLFYSVGIGQISSEVPQNLSASRPQDRQFILSSKKLLLSDSGFYLCAWGTSTNEKLFFGSGTQLSVL.